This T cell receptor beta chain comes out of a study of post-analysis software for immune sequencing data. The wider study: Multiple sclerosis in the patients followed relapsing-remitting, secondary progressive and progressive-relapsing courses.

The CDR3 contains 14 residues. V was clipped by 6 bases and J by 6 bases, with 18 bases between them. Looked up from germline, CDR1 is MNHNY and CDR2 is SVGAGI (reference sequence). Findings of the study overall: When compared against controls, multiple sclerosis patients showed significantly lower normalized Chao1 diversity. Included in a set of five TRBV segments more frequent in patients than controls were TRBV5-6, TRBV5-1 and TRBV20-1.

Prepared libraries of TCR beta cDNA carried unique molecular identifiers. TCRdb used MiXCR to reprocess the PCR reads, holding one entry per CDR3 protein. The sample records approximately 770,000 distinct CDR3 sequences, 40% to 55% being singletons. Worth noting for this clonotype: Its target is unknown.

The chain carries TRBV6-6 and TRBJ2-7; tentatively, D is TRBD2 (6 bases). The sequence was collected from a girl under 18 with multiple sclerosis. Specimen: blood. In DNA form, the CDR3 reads TGTGCCAGCAGCACCCTGCGAGGGAGGTTCGAGCAGTACTTC. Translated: CASSTLRGRFEQYF.